A single T cell receptor (beta chain) is shown here with its context. Its antigen remains unidentified. V lost 10 bases to trimming and J lost 6 bases; unmatched junction nucleotides: 11. This CDR3 has 13 amino acids. Germline lookup yields CDR1 MNHEY and CDR2 SMNVEV (reference sequence). The sample belongs to a study of early stage breast cancer tumors. Study context: Samples were sequenced at 9 to 10-fold average coverage. Whole-study findings and limits: Enriched TCRB sequences shared across patients were mostly commonly generated sequences.

Clones were read by immunoSEQ multiplex PCR, and TCRdb kept only the in-frame ones, dropping some. Of about 69,000 clones in the sample, approximately 80% are singletons; the top ten hold 4% to 5%. Sequenced sample: blood. The V gene is TRBV27, the J gene TRBJ2-7; TRBD2 matches at 8 bases. This clonotype originated in a person aged 40-50 years with breast cancer. CDR3 sequence reads: CATMRTSSFEQYF. Here the CDR3 DNA reads TGTGCCACTATGAGGACTAGCTCTTTCGAGCAGTACTTC.